The rows below give T cell receptor beta chains drawn from one sample of a study of blood T cell repertoires in COVID-19. Produced via immunoSEQ multiplex PCR; TCRdb's table is partial and in-frame only. The table lists 200,000 to 300,000 clones, approximately 83% of them singletons. Input material: peripheral blood. The receptors were gathered from a woman aged 80 or over with acute or convalescent COVID-19. The CDR3 runs from the conserved cysteine through the conserved F or W. D genes are given only for firm matches. Clone size, where shown, is once, few, many, or a class for clones that have expanded.

J gene | V gene | clone size | D gene | CDR3 length | CDR3 protein | CDR3 DNA
TRBJ2-3 | TRBV5-5 | . | . | 12 | CASSLYPDTQYF | TGTGCCAGCAGCCTATACCCAGATACGCAGTATTTT
TRBJ1-3 | TRBV11-2 | . | . | 15 | CASSLGGPNGNTIYF | TGTGCCAGCAGCTTAGGGGGGCCTAATGGAAACACCATATATTTT
TRBJ2-3 | TRBV2 | . | TRBD1 | 13 | CASSTGVTDTQYF | TGTGCCAGCAGTACAGGGGTTACGGATACGCAGTATTTT
TRBJ1-6 | TRBV2 | . | . | 13 | CASRKVSDSPLHF | TGTGCCAGCAGAAAAGTCTCGGATTCACCCCTCCACTTT
TRBJ1-5 | TRBV6-5 | once | . | 15 | CASRPSQRGNQPQHF | TGTGCCAGCAGGCCGTCCCAGAGGGGCAATCAGCCCCAGCATTTT
TRBJ2-2 | TRBV2 | . | TRBD2 | 13 | CASSASGTGELFF | TGTGCCAGCAGTGCTAGCGGGACCGGGGAGCTGTTTTTT
TRBJ1-4 | TRBV28 | . | . | 14 | CASSLVGVEEKLFF | TGTGCCAGCAGTTTGGTAGGGGTAGAAGAAAAACTGTTTTTT
TRBJ1-5 | TRBV5-6 | . | . | 14 | CATIVRATNQPQHF | TGTGCCACCATCGTCAGGGCCACGAATCAGCCCCAGCATTTT
TRBJ1-1 | TRBV3-1/TRBV3-2 | . | . | 16 | CASSQVRRGANTEAFF | TGTGCCAGCAGCCAAGTTCGAAGGGGCGCGAACACTGAAGCTTTCTTT
TRBJ1-6 | TRBV7-9 | . | . | 14 | CASGSRAVGSPLHF | TGTGCCAGCGGGTCGAGGGCTGTAGGATCACCCCTCCACTTT
TRBJ2-2 | TRBV9 | . | . | 15 | CASSPDRRYTGELFF | TGTGCCAGCAGCCCTGACAGGAGGTACACCGGGGAGCTGTTTTTT
TRBJ1-2 | TRBV5-5 | . | . | 17 | CASSLEGFDKGDDGYTF | TGTGCCAGCAGCTTGGAAGGGTTTGACAAAGGGGATGATGGCTACACCTTC
TRBJ1-5 | TRBV9 | . | . | 14 | CASSVGGQGQPQHF | TGTGCCAGCAGCGTAGGGGGGCAAGGTCAGCCCCAGCATTTT
TRBJ2-7 | TRBV5-1 | . | TRBD1 | 14 | CASSFKTGVNEQYF | TGCGCCAGCAGCTTCAAGACAGGGGTTAACGAGCAGTACTTC
TRBJ1-6 | TRBV27 | . | TRBD1 | 18 | CASSLRLGQSSYNSPLHF | TGTGCCAGCAGTTTAAGGTTGGGACAGAGCTCCTATAATTCACCCCTCCACTTT
TRBJ1-2 | TRBV7-2 | . | . | 14 | CASSLAGGNYGYTF | TGTGCCAGCAGCTTAGCAGGAGGGAACTATGGCTACACCTTC
TRBJ1-2 | TRBV3-1/TRBV3-2 | . | . | 14 | CASSRRALNYGYTF | TGTGCCAGCAGCAGGAGGGCATTAAACTATGGCTACACCTTC
TRBJ1-3 | TRBV7-6 | . | TRBD1 | 17 | CARRTGQGDFSGNTIYF | TGTGCCAGGAGAACGGGACAGGGGGACTTCTCTGGAAACACCATATATTTT
TRBJ1-5 | TRBV28 | . | TRBD1 | 13 | CASRGQGTQAQHF | TGTGCCAGCAGGGGACAGGGTACCCAGGCCCAGCATTTT
TRBJ1-2 | TRBV3-1/TRBV3-2 | . | TRBD1 | 13 | CASSQRQGQGYTF | TGTGCCAGCAGCCAAAGACAGGGCCAGGGCTACACCTTC
TRBJ1-4 | TRBV6-6 | . | . | 14 | CASSSGVLNEKLFF | TGTGCCAGCAGTTCCGGGGTGCTTAATGAAAAACTGTTTTTT
TRBJ1-1 | TRBV28 | . | TRBD1 | 14 | CASAIGQAHTEAFF | TGTGCCAGCGCCATAGGACAGGCTCACACTGAAGCTTTCTTT
TRBJ1-3 | TRBV19 | . | TRBD1 | 14 | CASKTGYAGNTIYF | TGTGCCAGTAAGACAGGGTATGCTGGAAACACCATATATTTT
TRBJ2-2 | TRBV16 | . | TRBD1 | 15 | CASSNNRGRTGELFF | TGTGCCAGCAGTAATAACAGGGGGCGCACCGGGGAGCTGTTTTTT
TRBJ2-7 | TRBV7-9 | . | . | 11 | CASSPLLEQYF | TGTGCCAGCAGCCCCCTCCTCGAGCAGTACTTC
TRBJ1-2 | TRBV6-5 | few | . | 11 | CATWTRYGYTF | TGTGCCACCTGGACACGCTATGGCTACACCTTC
TRBJ2-2 | TRBV7-6 | . | . | 16 | CASSLALGQNTGELFF | TGTGCCAGCAGCTTAGCATTGGGACAGAACACCGGGGAGCTGTTTTTT
TRBJ1-3 | TRBV28 | . | TRBD1 | 17 | CASSYSANRGVVATIYF | TGTGCCAGCAGCTACTCCGCCAACAGGGGAGTAGTCGCCACCATATATTTT
TRBJ2-3 | TRBV2 | . | TRBD1 | 14 | CASRGQGRQYTQYF | TGTGCCAGCAGGGGACAGGGAAGGCAGTATACGCAGTATTTT
TRBJ2-3 | TRBV6-6 | . | . | 14 | CASNPPGGTDTQYF | TGTGCCAGCAACCCACCGGGTGGCACAGATACGCAGTATTTT
TRBJ2-5 | TRBV6-6 | . | TRBD2 | 15 | CASSSHSLAGETQYF | TGTGCCAGCAGTTCCCACTCGCTAGCGGGAGAGACCCAGTACTTC
TRBJ2-3 | TRBV7-2 | . | . | 13 | CASSSRYTDTQYF | TGTGCCAGCAGTTCCAGATACACAGATACGCAGTATTTT
TRBJ1-4 | TRBV24-1 | . | . | 17 | CATSDLGQGPTNEKLFF | TGTGCCACCAGTGATTTAGGGCAGGGGCCGACTAATGAAAAACTGTTTTTT
TRBJ1-6 | TRBV6-5 | . | . | 16 | CASSYSRSGNNSPLHF | TGTGCCAGCAGTTACTCACGGTCGGGGAATAATTCACCCCTCCACTTT
TRBJ2-1 | TRBV14 | . | . | 15 | CASSQNKFWGDEQFF | TGTGCCAGCAGCCAAAACAAATTCTGGGGAGATGAGCAGTTCTTC
TRBJ1-3 | TRBV15 | once | . | 15 | CATSRVRGAQNTIYF | TGTGCCACCAGCAGAGTGCGGGGGGCGCAGAACACCATATATTTT
TRBJ2-3 | TRBV3-1/TRBV3-2 | . | TRBD2 | 13 | CASSQGLADTQYF | TGTGCCAGCAGCCAAGGACTAGCGGATACGCAGTATTTT
TRBJ2-1 | TRBV7-9 | . | TRBD2 | 16 | CASSPPSGGTYNEQFF | TGTGCCAGCAGCCCACCTAGCGGGGGGACCTACAATGAGCAGTTCTTC
TRBJ2-5 | TRBV10-3 | . | . | 15 | CAISESFGAQETQYF | TGTGCCATCAGTGAGAGTTTTGGGGCTCAAGAGACCCAGTACTTC
TRBJ2-3 | TRBV16 | . | TRBD2 | 13 | CASSPRTSDTQYF | TGTGCCAGCAGCCCTCGGACTAGCGATACGCAGTATTTT
TRBJ1-6 | TRBV28 | . | . | 13 | CASSTGGNSPLHF | TGTGCCAGCAGTACCGGTGGTAATTCACCCCTCCACTTT
TRBJ1-2 | TRBV9 | . | TRBD1 | 15 | CASSVDRGRPGGYTF | TGTGCCAGCAGCGTCGACAGGGGGCGACCGGGTGGCTACACCTTC
TRBJ1-2 | TRBV11-2 | . | . | 16 | CASSFKAPSGQIGYTF | TGTGCCAGCAGCTTTAAGGCCCCCTCTGGACAGATAGGCTACACCTTC
TRBJ2-1 | TRBV5-1 | . | TRBD2 | 13 | CASKLAGGFEQFF | TGCGCCAGCAAACTAGCGGGGGGCTTTGAGCAGTTCTTC
TRBJ1-5 | TRBV19 | . | . | 13 | CASRLPGDQPQHF | TGTGCCAGTAGGCTACCAGGGGATCAGCCCCAGCATTTT
TRBJ2-3 | TRBV15 | . | . | 15 | CATSRDPVNTDTQYF | TGTGCCACCAGCAGAGATCCGGTAAACACAGATACGCAGTATTTT
TRBJ2-3 | TRBV6-1 | . | . | 15 | CASSEWRTHTDTQYF | TGTGCCAGCAGTGAATGGAGGACTCACACAGATACGCAGTATTTT
TRBJ2-1 | TRBV7-9 | few | TRBD2 | 19 | CASRERTTGLAGFDNEQFF | TGTGCCAGCAGGGAGCGTACGACGGGTTTAGCGGGGTTTGACAATGAGCAGTTCTTC
TRBJ2-7 | TRBV4-1 | few | TRBD2 | 16 | CASSQDLAGALYEQYF | TGCGCCAGCAGCCAAGATCTAGCGGGGGCCTTATACGAGCAGTACTTC
TRBJ1-2 | TRBV6-1 | . | . | 15 | CASSDRGRRDYGYTF | TGTGCCAGCAGTGATCGTGGTCGCAGGGACTATGGCTACACCTTC
TRBJ1-4 | TRBV28 | . | . | 14 | CASRERASNEKLFF | TGTGCCAGCAGGGAGCGGGCCAGTAATGAAAAACTGTTTTTT
TRBJ2-7 | TRBV11-2 | . | . | 14 | CASSPGTPPYEQYF | TGTGCCAGCAGCCCCGGGACACCACCCTACGAGCAGTACTTC
TRBJ2-7 | TRBV14 | . | TRBD2 | 15 | CASSLLAGGSYEQYF | TGTGCCAGCAGCCTCCTAGCGGGGGGCTCCTACGAGCAGTACTTC
TRBJ1-4 | TRBV4-1 | once | TRBD1 | 15 | CASSQAGTGNEKLFF | TGCGCCAGCAGCCAAGCCGGGACAGGGAATGAAAAACTGTTTTTT
TRBJ2-1 | TRBV6-2/TRBV6-3 | once | TRBD2 | 15 | CASSLGLAGGYEQFF | TGTGCCAGCAGCCTCGGACTAGCGGGGGGATATGAGCAGTTCTTC
TRBJ2-1 | TRBV5-1 | . | TRBD2 | 16 | CASSLEVAGLNNEQFF | TGCGCCAGCAGCTTGGAGGTAGCGGGGCTAAACAATGAGCAGTTCTTC
TRBJ1-5 | TRBV6-5 | . | . | 14 | CATDPGQSNQPQHF | TGTGCCACCGACCCTGGACAGAGCAATCAGCCCCAGCATTTT
TRBJ2-7 | TRBV7-2 | . | TRBD1 | 15 | CASSSGQGPSYEQYF | TGTGCCAGCAGTTCAGGACAGGGTCCATCCTACGAGCAGTACTTC
TRBJ1-5 | TRBV14 | . | . | 13 | CASSQSGNQPQHF | TGTGCCAGCAGCCAATCAGGGAATCAGCCCCAGCATTTT